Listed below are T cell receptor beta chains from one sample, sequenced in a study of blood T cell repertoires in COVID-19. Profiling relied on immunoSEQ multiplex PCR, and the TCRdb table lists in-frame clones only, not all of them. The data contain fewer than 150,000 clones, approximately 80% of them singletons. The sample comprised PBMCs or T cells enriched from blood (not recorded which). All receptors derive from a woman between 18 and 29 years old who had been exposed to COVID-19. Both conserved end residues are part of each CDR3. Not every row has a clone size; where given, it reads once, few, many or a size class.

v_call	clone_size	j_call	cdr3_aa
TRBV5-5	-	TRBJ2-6	CASSLVGGPSGANVLTF
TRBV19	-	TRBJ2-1	CASTTSGRRENNEQFF
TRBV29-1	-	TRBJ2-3	CSITRTGVSDTQYF
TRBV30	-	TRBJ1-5	CAWSEYINQPQHF
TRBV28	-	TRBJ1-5	CASRQSNQPQHF
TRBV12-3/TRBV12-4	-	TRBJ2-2	CASSFDTGELFF
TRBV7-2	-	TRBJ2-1	CASSLALAGYNEQFF
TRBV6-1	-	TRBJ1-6	CASSEMGRGANSPLHF
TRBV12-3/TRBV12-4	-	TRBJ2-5	CASSRQVAETQYF
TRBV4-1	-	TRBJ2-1	CASSQGMGEGQFF
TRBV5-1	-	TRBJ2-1	CASSSGTSVDEQFF
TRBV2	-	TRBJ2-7	CASEGQNYEQYF
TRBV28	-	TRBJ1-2	CASSLMGGDYGYTF
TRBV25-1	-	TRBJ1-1	CASSPEGRTEAFF
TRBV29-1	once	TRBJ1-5	CSVALPGQGNQPQHF
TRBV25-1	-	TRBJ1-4	CASRRPAGLGNEKLFF
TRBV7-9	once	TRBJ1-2	CASSPEPGDGYTF
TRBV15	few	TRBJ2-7	CATSGLGLAGANEQYF
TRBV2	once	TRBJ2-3	CASNRANTDTQYF
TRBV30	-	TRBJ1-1	CAWSVLGLRGLLEAFF
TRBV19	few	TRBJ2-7	CASSPLGGDNDEQYF
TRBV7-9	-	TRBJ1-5	CASSSPGVRGPQPQHF
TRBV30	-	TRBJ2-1	CAWRFLAGGPNEQFF
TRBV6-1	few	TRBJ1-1	CASSDWRWAEGTEAFF
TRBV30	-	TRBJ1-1	CAWSVGGNTEAFF
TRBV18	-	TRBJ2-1	CASSPFSPGGNEQFF
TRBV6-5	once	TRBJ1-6	CASSYSPGQNNSPLHF
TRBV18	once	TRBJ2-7	CASSPRRELRREQYF
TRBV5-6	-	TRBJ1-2	CASSRGGQGYNYGYTF
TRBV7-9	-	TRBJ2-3	CASSLIHTREGPGDTQYF
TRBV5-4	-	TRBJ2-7	CASSPGTSGRNEQYF
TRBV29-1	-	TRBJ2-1	CSAPGQGDEQFF
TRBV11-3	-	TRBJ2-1	CASSSSDRFFDNEQFF
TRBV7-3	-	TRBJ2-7	CASSLTSGRAYEQYF
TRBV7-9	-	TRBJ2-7	CASSSPRGSISYEQYF
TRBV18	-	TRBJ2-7	CASSPQGGSSYEQYF
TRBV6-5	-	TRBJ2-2	CASSWERETTGELFF
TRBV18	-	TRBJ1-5	CASSPSNQPQHF
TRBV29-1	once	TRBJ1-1	CSVGVMTGVQNTEAFF
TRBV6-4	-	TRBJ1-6	CASSRDSANSPLHF
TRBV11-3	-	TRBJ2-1	CASSPTSGSSYNEQFF
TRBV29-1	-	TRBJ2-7	CSVEDPEGYEQYF